The 15 T cell receptor beta chains listed next were all sequenced from one sample in a study of blood T cells in healthy people across ages. Sample-barcoded 5' priming and a J-beta primer mix drove a second PCR of roughly 7 to 11 cycles. TCRdb independently ran MiXCR on the 5' RACE reads; one entry per CDR3 protein. The table includes fewer than 2,000,000 distinct CDR3 sequences, roughly 30% detected once. Sequences were obtained from blood. The receptors shown here come from a woman in her 30s in good health.

The CDR3: CASSAWTKETQYF. The CDR3, as DNA: TGTGCCAGCAGCGCTTGGACCAAAGAGACCCAGTACTTC. The V gene is TRBV27, the J gene TRBJ2-5; no clear D. CDR1 MNHEY and CDR2 SMNVEV come from the germline V gene (reference sequence). The CDR3 totals 13 residues. The V end lost 6 bases, the J end lost 3 bases, and 11 bases lay between the germline ends.

CDR3: CSATVTSGRIYEQFF. The CDR3 nucleotides are TGCAGTGCTACGGTTACTAGCGGGAGGATCTATGAGCAGTTCTTC. The rearrangement joins TRBV20-1 to TRBJ2-1; 12 positions match TRBD2. The germline CDR1 and CDR2 sequences are DFQATT and SNEGSKA (reference sequence). The CDR3 has 15 residues. The ends lost 4 bases at V and 8 bases at J; junction bases unmatched: 9.

This chain joins TRBV7-2 and TRBJ1-6; D not certain. This CDR3 comprises 14 residues. V lost 8 bases and J lost 0, with 8 bases in between. Germline lookup yields CDR1 SGHTA and CDR2 FQGNSA. CDR3 nucleotides: TGTGCCAGCGAAGGAAGCTCCTATAATTCACCCCTCCACTTT. As protein: CASEGSSYNSPLHF. Variable domain in full (rest from reference TRBV7-2 and TRBJ1-6): GAGVSQSPSNKVTEKGKDVELRCDPISGHTALYWYRQSLGQGLEFLIYFQGNSAPDKSGLPSDRFSAERTGGSVSTLTIQRTQQEDSAVYLCASEGSSYNSPLHFGNGTRLTVT.

J is TRBJ2-3 and V is TRBV7-9, with 8 bases lining up with TRBD2. The germline V gene encodes CDR1 SEHNR and CDR2 FQNEAQ (reference sequence). After removal of 5 bases from V and 3 bases from J, the junction contained 16 bases not matched to a gene. The CDR3 sequence is 18 residues long. The CDR3 region has the DNA TGTGCCAGCAGCCCACTGTGGCGTAACGGGAGGGAAACAGATACGCAGTATTTT. This codes for CASSPLWRNGRETDTQYF.

This sequence joins TRBV7-9 and TRBJ2-5; 15 positions agree with TRBD2. The CDR3 consists of 17 residues. After removal of 4 bases from V and 5 bases from J, the junction contained 8 bases not matched to a gene. CDR1 and CDR2 from the germline V gene are SEHNR and FQNEAQ (reference sequence). The CDR3 loop reads CASSYGTSGGTGETQYF. CDR3 DNA: TGTGCCAGCAGCTACGGGACTAGCGGGGGGACTGGTGAGACCCAGTACTTC.

This sequence joins TRBV12-3 or TRBV12-4 and TRBJ2-7, with 9 nucleotides matching TRBD2. Trimming cost V 3 bases and J 3 bases; bases outside gene matches: 6. This CDR3 spans 15 amino acids. The CDR3 nucleotides are TGTGCCAGCAGTTTGGAGGCGGGGGGGGACTACGAGCAGTACTTC. Its translation: CASSLEAGGDYEQYF.

This clonotype has only one observation. The chain links TRBV4-2 to TRBJ2-2; 8 positions match TRBD1. The CDR3 runs 18 residues. Germline V gives CDR1 LGHNA, CDR2 YNFKEQ. The trim removed 0 bases at V and 7 bases at J, leaving 13 bases unmatched. The CDR3, as DNA: TGTGCCAGCAGCCAAGATTTGGACAGGGTCGGGTTCCACGGGGAGCTGTTTTTT. This translates into CASSQDLDRVGFHGELFF.

This rearrangement joins TRBV27 to TRBJ1-5; weak D call: TRBD1 (6 bases). The V gene lost 0 bases and the J gene lost 5 bases, with 11 bases spanning the gap. The CDR3 sequence is 15 residues long. CDR1 is MNHEY, CDR2 SMNVEV, per germline (reference sequence). CDR3 DNA: TGTGCCAGCAGTTTATCGCCGGGGGCCGATCAGCCCCAGCATTTT. Amino acid sequence: CASSLSPGADQPQHF.

This clonotype was observed a few times. The chain recombines TRBV7-9 with TRBJ1-5, with 7 bases identical to TRBD1. Germline CDR1 and CDR2: SEHNR and FQNEAQ (reference sequence). The CDR3 spans 13 residues. The V gene end was trimmed by 8 bases and the J gene end by 2 bases; junction bases not matched to a gene: 3. The CDR3 sequence is CASGTVGNQPQHF. The CDR3 nucleotides read TGTGCCAGCGGGACAGTCGGCAATCAGCCCCAGCATTTT.

This clonotype has a handful of counts. This chain connects TRBV7-3 to TRBJ2-3; maybe TRBD2 (7 bases). Germline CDR1 reads SGHTA; CDR2 reads FQGTGA. The CDR3 runs 15 residues. Trimming shortened V by 1 base and J by 2 bases, and 10 bases separated the two germline ends. The CDR3 DNA reads as TGTGCCAGCAGCTTAATTGCGGGGGCCACAGATACGCAGTATTTT. Its translation: CASSLIAGATDTQYF.

The V and J genes are TRBV7-3 and TRBJ2-1, with 10 positions matching TRBD2. This CDR3 spans 16 amino acids. V lost 5 bases, J lost 0 bases, and 4 bases stayed unmatched. CDR1 is SGHTA and CDR2 is FQGTGA in the germline V gene. CDR3 region: CASSKLAGVSYNEQFF. The DNA of the CDR3 is TGTGCCAGCAGCAAGCTAGCGGGGGTCTCCTACAATGAGCAGTTCTTC.

V usage is TRBV5-1 and J usage is TRBJ2-6, with D perhaps TRBD1 (5 bases). V lost 0 bases, J lost 0 bases, and 7 bases lay in between. Germline CDR1 reads SGHRS; CDR2 reads YFSETQ. The CDR3 is made up of 16 amino acids. Written as DNA, the CDR3 is TGCGCCAGCAGCTTGGCCACAGGCTCTGGGGCCAACGTCCTGACTTTC. This translates into CASSLATGSGANVLTF.

The rearrangement uses TRBV29-1 and TRBJ1-1; D gene ambiguous. In germline, CDR1 is SQVTM, CDR2 ANQGSEA. Deletions cut 4 bases from V and 0 bases from J, with 9 bases between. The CDR3 is 13 amino acids. CDR3 bases: TGCAGCGTTGGTACCTCCATGAACACTGAAGCTTTCTTT. Translating it yields CSVGTSMNTEAFF.

V and J are TRBV6-1 and TRBJ2-7; D remains ambiguous. V lost 6 bases and J lost 6, with 9 bases in between. Germline V lookup: CDR1 MNHNS, CDR2 SASEGT. The CDR3 sequence is 11 residues long. The CDR3 DNA sequence: TGTGCCAGCAGCGAGCGCGCCGAGCAGTACTTC. As protein: CASSERAEQYF.

A few counts support this clonotype. This chain links TRBV12-3 or TRBV12-4 with TRBJ1-5; no firm D call. CDR3 length: 15 residues. Trimming stripped 3 bases from V and 6 bases from J, with 15 bases between. The CDR3 bases are TGTGCCAGCAGTTTCAGCCGGGAGCGGAGTCAGCCCCAGCATTTT. Translating gives CASSFSRERSQPQHF.